This T cell receptor beta chain was retrieved from a study of T cell responses to AZD1222 COVID-19 vaccine. Unmatched junction bases numbered 15, after V lost 4 bases and J lost 8 bases. CDR1 and CDR2 (germline): SGHNT, YYREEE (reference sequence). This CDR3 is 16 amino acids long. Data came from immunoSEQ multiplex PCR; TCRdb stores just in-frame clones and leaves some out. In the table there are roughly 160,000 clones, under 95% of which are singletons. Study observations and caveats: Donors skewed white British and female; clonal diversity was possibly underestimated.

Worth noting for this clone: Its specificity is unknown.

This chain uses TRBV5-4 with TRBJ2-1; 7 bases align to TRBD2. This receptor was obtained from an adult who received the AZD1222 COVID-19 vaccine. The sample in question was peripheral blood, obtained 28 days after the second AZD1222 dose. CDR3 amino acids: CASSGMQQRDGDEQFF. CDR3 coding DNA: TGTGCCAGCAGCGGGATGCAGCAGCGGGATGGGGATGAGCAGTTCTTC.